Following are 25 T cell receptor beta chains from one sample sequenced in a study of monozygotic twins with inflammatory bowel disease. TCRdb re-called the 5' RACE reads; every CDR3 protein appears as one record, without DNA. Recorded for this sample: 140,000 to 150,000 distinct CDR3 sequences. Sequenced sample: blood. The receptor source for this set is a human donor with ulcerative colitis or Crohn's disease, or a healthy co-twin of an affected twin (not recorded which).

The chain employs TRBV18 and TRBJ2-7. The germline V gene has CDR1 KGHSH and CDR2 LQKENI. The CDR3 has 13 residues. The CDR3: CASSPSGDYEQYF.

The chain couples TRBV15 to TRBJ1-5. Germline V gene sequence: CDR1 LNHNV, CDR2 YYDKDF (reference sequence). The CDR3 has 15 amino acids. CDR3 sequence reads: CATSRGRVQDQPQHF.

The chain joins TRBV5-1 to TRBJ2-2; TCRdb names TRBD1, which stays unverified in the absence of DNA. Germline lookup yields CDR1 SGHRS and CDR2 YFSETQ. The CDR3 length is 15 residues. The CDR3 loop is CASSWTGPNTGELFF.

The chain links TRBV6-1 to TRBJ1-2. Germline-derived CDR1 and CDR2 are MNHNS and SASEGT. The CDR3 extends over 14 amino acids. The CDR3 is CASTRRGGVSGYTF.

The genes are TRBV5-1 and TRBJ2-5; there is no DNA to check the TCRdb D call of TRBD1. Looked up from germline, CDR1 is SGHRS and CDR2 is YFSETQ. The CDR3 covers 13 residues. CDR3 amino acids: CASSLWQGETQYF.

The V and J genes are TRBV6-1 and TRBJ2-5; with no DNA, the TCRdb D assignment of TRBD1 cannot be verified. This CDR3 region has 15 residues. The germline V gene encodes CDR1 MNHNS and CDR2 SASEGT. The CDR3: CASSEVAGWQETQYF.

The CDR3 region is CASSRRSGAQYF. V and J are TRBV3-1 and TRBJ2-3; TCRdb names TRBD1, which stays unverified in the absence of DNA. Per the germline V gene, CDR1 is LGHDT and CDR2 is YNNKEL (reference sequence). CDR3 length: 12 residues.

This chain uses TRBV25-1 with TRBJ2-1; TCRdb reports TRBD2, a call that lacks DNA to check it against. Germline V CDR1 and CDR2: MGHDK, SYGVNS. The CDR3 consists of 16 residues. This chain's CDR3 is CASSEWPRVSYNEQFF.

The chain carries TRBV14 and TRBJ2-1; TCRdb returns TRBD1, unconfirmable since there is no DNA. Germline V lookup: CDR1 SGHDN, CDR2 FVKESK. This CDR3 has 14 residues. The CDR3 sequence: CASSPDRASNEQFF.

The J gene is TRBJ2-1, the V gene TRBV5-1; TCRdb's D call, TRBD1, is unchecked because there is no DNA. The CDR3 extends over 16 amino acids. CDR1 is SGHRS and CDR2 is YFSETQ in the germline V gene. CDR3 loop: CASSHPGQGPWDEQFF.

The genes are TRBV6-2 or TRBV6-3 and TRBJ2-3; the D call from TCRdb, TRBD2, cannot be confirmed without DNA. Germline V CDR1 and CDR2: MNHEY, SVGEGT. The CDR3 has 16 residues. This chain's CDR3 is CASSSRDFDSTDTQYF.

The chain recombines TRBV5-4 with TRBJ2-6. In germline, CDR1 is SGHNT, CDR2 YYREEE (reference sequence). This CDR3 has 16 residues. This CDR3 is CASSPDLASGANVLTF.

The gene calls are TRBV29-1 and TRBJ1-1; TCRdb's D call, TRBD1, is unchecked because there is no DNA. This CDR3 is built from 12 residues. The germline gives CDR1 SQVTM, CDR2 ANQGSEA. CDR3 sequence: CSVEEGPAEAFF.

The chain has TRBV12-3 or TRBV12-4 and TRBJ1-6; TCRdb picks TRBD1, but there is no DNA to check that call. The CDR3 is 15 residues long. The chain's CDR3 is CASRGQGMDNSPLHF.

Here the CDR3 reads CASADRSGNTIYF. The chain employs TRBV5-1 and TRBJ1-3. The CDR3 length is 13 residues. The germline V gene has CDR1 SGHRS and CDR2 YFSETQ. Drawing the rest from reference TRBV5-1 and TRBJ1-3, the complete variable domain is KAGVTQTPRYLIKTRGQQVTLSCSPISGHRSVSWYQQTPGQGLQFLFEYFSETQRNKGNFPGRFSGRQFSNSRSEMNVSTLELGDSALYLCASADRSGNTIYFGEGSWLTVV.

The chain recombines TRBV20-1 with TRBJ2-4; without DNA, the TCRdb call of TRBD1 cannot be checked. The V gene's germline CDR1 is DFQATT and CDR2 SNEGSKA (reference sequence). CDR3 length equals 15 residues. CDR3 sequence reads: CSARGQGGPKNIQYF.

This sequence joins TRBV20-1 and TRBJ1-3; TCRdb's D call of TRBD1 is untestable without DNA. Germline CDR1 reads DFQATT; CDR2 reads SNEGSKA (reference sequence). The CDR3 contains 15 residues. CDR3 in amino acids: CSGLQGRGSGNTIYF.

This rearrangement joins TRBV30 to TRBJ2-7. Germline V lookup: CDR1 GTSNPN, CDR2 SVGIG (reference sequence). This CDR3 region has 13 residues. The CDR3 sequence: CAWTRRLNYEQYF.

The chain recombines TRBV7-8 with TRBJ1-1. CDR1 and CDR2 from the germline V gene are SGHVS and FQNEAQ. The CDR3 has 13 amino acids. CDR3 residues: CASSSDGNTEAFF.

The chain uses TRBV3-1 and TRBJ1-2. Germline values: CDR1 LGHDT, CDR2 YNNKEL (reference sequence). This CDR3 contains 13 residues. The chain's CDR3 is CASSQGKISDYTF.

CDR3 sequence: CATSGGEEEETQYF. This chain connects TRBV6-2 or TRBV6-3 to TRBJ2-5; as DNA is missing, the TRBD2 call by TCRdb cannot be tested. CDR3 length equals 14 residues. CDR1 is MNHEY and CDR2 is SVGEGT in the germline V gene.

The chain uses TRBV7-8 and TRBJ1-2; the D call from TCRdb, TRBD1, cannot be confirmed without DNA. Germline V gives CDR1 SGHVS, CDR2 FQNEAQ. The CDR3 spans 15 residues. The CDR3 sequence: CASSKGTGGVYGYTF.

The chain uses TRBV12-3 or TRBV12-4 and TRBJ1-5; the TCRdb D gene call, TRBD1, has no DNA to confirm it. The CDR3 extends over 14 amino acids. CDR3 sequence reads: CASSQSGVRQPQHF.

The V and J genes are TRBV27 and TRBJ2-4; TCRdb reports TRBD1, a call that lacks DNA to check it against. CDR3 length: 19 residues. CDR1 is MNHEY, CDR2 SMNVEV, per germline (reference sequence). The CDR3 spells CASSLLGQGKLGAKNIQYF.

The chain couples TRBV29-1 to TRBJ1-1. The CDR3 runs 15 residues. Germline loops: CDR1 SQVTM, CDR2 ANQGSEA. CDR3 loop: CSVDGQSGPWTEAFF.